One sample yielded the 21 T cell receptor beta chains listed below, sequenced in a study of PD-L1 blockade in urothelial cancer (dated by TCRdb to the late 2010s). The method behind the library was the immunoSEQ multiplex PCR assay. Drawn from immuneACCESS, this table holds only the in-frame rearrangements with V and J called that TCRdb kept. Clones are partly lost; checked studies trace under half to an unresolved V gene and leave the rest unexplained. This sample gives tens of thousands of clones in total; about 90% of them show up just once. The top ten clonotypes cover 4.5% to 5% of the sample. This specimen's time point label, interpreted: pretreatment peripheral blood. The specimen comprised PBMCs, sampled around atezolizumab (anti-PD-L1) treatment. The receptor source for this set is a man in his sixties or seventies with urothelial cancer.

This clone has a single count. In DNA, the CDR3 is TGTGCCAGCTCACCCGGGACAGGGGGTCTCTACGAGCAGTACTTC. Translation: CASSPGTGGLYEQYF. This chain links TRBV18 with TRBJ2-7, with 11 bases fitting TRBD1. This CDR3 region has 15 residues. Trimming cost V 3 bases and J 3 bases; bases outside gene matches: 4. Germline CDR1 and CDR2: KGHSH and LQKENI.

The V and J genes are TRBV10-2 and TRBJ2-1; 8 bases align to TRBD2. The V gene's germline CDR1 is WSHSY and CDR2 SAAADI. J was trimmed by 10 bases and V by 8 bases; bases with no gene match: 13. The CDR3 contains 14 residues. The CDR3 nucleotides are TGCGCCAGCTGTGCGCTAGCGGGTTCGGGGGAGCAGTTCTTC. This translates into CASCALAGSGEQFF.

This clone was recorded only once. The chain uses TRBV6-5 and TRBJ2-1; 9 bases map to TRBD2. The CDR3 runs 15 residues. J was trimmed by 2 bases and V by 5 bases; bases with no gene match: 4. The V gene's germline CDR1 is MNHEY and CDR2 SVGAGI. CDR3 amino acids: CASSRGLAAYNEQFF. In DNA, the CDR3 is TGTGCCAGCAGTCGGGGACTAGCAGCCTACAATGAGCAGTTCTTC.

The chain employs TRBV4-1 and TRBJ2-5; the match to TRBD2 covers 13 bases. Germline loops: CDR1 MGHRA, CDR2 YSYEKL. J gave up 4 bases and V 3 bases, and 5 bases lay outside the gene matches. CDR3 length equals 16 residues. The CDR3 reads CASSQSTSGGGETQYF. CDR3 DNA sequence: TGCGCCAGCAGCCAGTCAACTAGCGGGGGGGGAGAGACCCAGTACTTC.

V gene TRBV2 combines with J gene TRBJ1-4, with D possibly matching TRBD1 (6 bases). Germline V gene sequence: CDR1 SNHLY, CDR2 FYNNEI. The CDR3 has 14 amino acids. V was shortened by 4 bases and J by 7 bases, with 13 bases between the two germline ends. CDR3 amino acids: CASSAYRVGEKLFF. The CDR3 DNA follows: TGTGCCAGCAGTGCCTACAGGGTCGGTGAAAAACTGTTTTTT.

V is TRBV9 and J is TRBJ1-5, with a tentative D call TRBD1 (5 bases). Trimming pared 1 base from V and 10 bases from J, leaving 15 bases between. Germline CDR1 SGDLS, CDR2 YYNGEE. The CDR3 covers 14 residues. The CDR3 DNA is TGTGCCAGCAGCGTATCCGTTGGCAGGGAACCCCAGCATTTT. Translating gives CASSVSVGREPQHF.

V gene TRBV5-1 combines with J gene TRBJ1-1; D perhaps matches TRBD1 (6 bases). This CDR3 spans 17 amino acids. V shed 3 bases and J shed 4 bases, with 22 bases lying between them. In germline, CDR1 is SGHRS, CDR2 YFSETQ. Written as DNA, the CDR3 is TGCGCCAGCAGCTCCATGAGGGGGGGGACACCCGCCACTGAAGCTTTCTTT. This gives the protein CASSSMRGGTPATEAFF. Together with reference TRBV5-1 and TRBJ1-1, the CDR3 gives the full variable domain: KAGVTQTPRYLIKTRGQQVTLSCSPISGHRSVSWYQQTPGQGLQFLFEYFSETQRNKGNFPGRFSGRQFSNSRSEMNVSTLELGDSALYLCASSSMRGGTPATEAFFGQGTRLTVV.

This clone was found once. The gene calls are TRBV7-2 and TRBJ2-7; D is possibly TRBD2 (6 bases). The CDR3 runs 14 residues. CDR1 is SGHTA and CDR2 is FQGNSA in the germline V gene. V was clipped by 6 bases and J by 2 bases, with 14 bases between them. As DNA, the CDR3 is TGTGCCAGCAGATCCGGGACTGGCACCTACGAGCAGTACTTC. It codes for CASRSGTGTYEQYF.

The chain is built from TRBV5-6 and TRBJ2-5; the D is unclear. The CDR3 totals 14 residues. Germline V gene data show CDR1 as SGHDT and CDR2 as YYEEEE. Trimming took off 1 base at V and 3 bases at J, with 10 bases between the two ends. This CDR3 reads CASSLSSAKETQYF. CDR3 nucleotides: TGTGCCAGCAGCTTGAGTAGTGCAAAAGAGACCCAGTACTTC.

This chain joins TRBV2 and TRBJ2-2, with TRBD2 matching 10 bases. Germline V gene lookup returns CDR1 SNHLY and CDR2 FYNNEI. The CDR3 contains 16 residues. V shed 7 bases and J 7 bases; nucleotides not matched to a gene: 12. In DNA form, the CDR3 reads TGTGCCAGCAACCCGGGAGCGGGAGGGCCCGTCGGGGAGCTGTTTTTT. It translates to CASNPGAGGPVGELFF.

For the CDR3, the DNA is TGTGCCAGCAGCCCCCCAGGGCTCATGAGCTCCTACAATGAGCAGTTCTTC. Translation: CASSPPGLMSSYNEQFF. This sequence joins TRBV7-9 and TRBJ2-1, with a tentative D call TRBD1 (5 bases). Germline V gene sequence: CDR1 SEHNR, CDR2 FQNEAQ (reference sequence). V shed 5 bases and J shed 0 bases, with 17 bases lying between them. CDR3 length: 17 residues.

The chain employs TRBV28 and TRBJ1-1; D might be TRBD1 (5 bases). CDR3 length equals 15 residues. Per germline, CDR1 MDHEN and CDR2 SYDVKM. The V end lost 3 bases, the J end lost 4 bases, and 15 bases lay between the germline ends. CDR3 protein: CASSLVQGTTTEAFF. CDR3 bases: TGTGCCAGCAGTTTGGTCCAGGGAACGACCACTGAAGCTTTCTTT.

This chain connects TRBV5-1 to TRBJ2-5; TRBD1 matches at 10 bases. V lost 4 bases, J lost 5 bases, and 5 bases stayed unmatched. Germline values: CDR1 SGHRS, CDR2 YFSETQ. This CDR3 has 14 residues. The CDR3 DNA is TGCGCCAGCAGCCTCCGGGACAGGGGCGAGACCCAGTACTTC. Its protein is CASSLRDRGETQYF.

The chain couples TRBV4-2 to TRBJ1-1; TRBD1 agrees at 8 bases. This CDR3 has 17 residues. The trim removed 1 base at V and 5 bases at J, leaving 12 bases unmatched. Germline V gene sequence: CDR1 LGHNA, CDR2 YNFKEQ. The CDR3 region has the DNA TGTGCCAGCAGCCAAGTCCAGGGGGCGAAGGGTGGTACTGAAGCTTTCTTT. Its translation is CASSQVQGAKGGTEAFF.

The chain links TRBV13 to TRBJ1-5; no firm D call. CDR3 length equals 12 residues. In germline, CDR1 is PRHDT, CDR2 FYEKMQ (reference sequence). Trimming cost V 1 base and J 6 bases, with 4 bases left between them. CDR3 residues: CASSLVGQPQHF. DNA of the CDR3: TGTGCCAGCAGCTTAGTCGGTCAGCCCCAGCATTTT.

This sequence joins TRBV9 and TRBJ1-1, with 9 bases lining up with TRBD1. V shed 2 bases and J 4 bases; nucleotides not matched to a gene: 6. The CDR3 runs to 15 residues. Germline CDR1 is SGDLS and CDR2 is YYNGEE. The CDR3 DNA reads TGTGCCAGCAGCGTTGGGGGACAGGGCTTCACTGAAGCTTTCTTT. Its translation: CASSVGGQGFTEAFF.

J is TRBJ2-1 and V is TRBV28; D uncertain. The CDR3 runs 15 residues. Germline CDR1 reads MDHEN; CDR2 reads SYDVKM. V lost 3 bases, J lost 0 bases, and 9 bases lay in between. CDR3 loop: CASSFPEVSYNEQFF. In DNA, the CDR3 is TGTGCCAGCAGTTTTCCAGAGGTCTCCTACAATGAGCAGTTCTTC.

The rearrangement links TRBV11-2 to TRBJ2-5; 7 bases are a match to TRBD1. The J call may be in error: the DNA end matches TRBJ2-7 better. This CDR3 is 16 amino acids long. Germline-derived CDR1 and CDR2 are SGHAT and FQNNGV. CDR3 loop: CASSLAPTGLVPEQYF. The CDR3 DNA reads TGTGCCAGCAGCTTAGCTCCGACAGGGTTGGTCCCCGAGCAGTACTTC.

The chain has TRBV11-2 and TRBJ2-6, with a possible D match to TRBD2 (5 bases). The length of the CDR3 is 17 residues. Germline-derived CDR1 and CDR2 are SGHAT and FQNNGV. The V gene lost 0 bases and the J gene lost 1 base, with 10 bases spanning the gap. Here the CDR3 reads CASSLDGRGSGANVLTF. The CDR3 coding sequence is TGTGCCAGCAGCTTAGATGGACGGGGATCTGGGGCCAACGTCCTGACTTTC.

This chain links TRBV29-1 with TRBJ1-2; no firm D call. This CDR3 has 9 amino acids. Trimming pared 2 bases from V and 7 bases from J, leaving 2 bases between. Germline V gives CDR1 SQVTM, CDR2 ANQGSEA. Written as DNA, the CDR3 is TGCAGCGTTGAACGTGGCTACACCTTC. This codes for CSVERGYTF.

CDR3 residues: CASRRGTGTGNYGYTF. In DNA form, the CDR3 reads TGTGCCAGCAGACGAGGAACCGGGACAGGGAACTATGGCTACACCTTC. The genes are TRBV27 and TRBJ1-2; 9 bases fit TRBD1. There are 16 residues in the CDR3. J gave up 2 bases and V 6 bases, and 10 bases lay outside the gene matches. Germline V gene sequence: CDR1 MNHEY, CDR2 SMNVEV (reference sequence).